This T cell receptor (beta chain) was sequenced in a study of T cells in Graves' hyperthyroidism and ophthalmopathy. Findings of the study overall: Blood also showed most of the thyroid clonotypes that were expanded above 0.001.

CDR3 size: 15 residues. Germline V gene sequence: CDR1 MDHEN, CDR2 SYDVKM. This clonotype was recorded at least ten times. Its antigen is undetermined. A much bigger clone sits one base away, suggesting this may be a read error. Regions amplified from RNA transcripts were the TCR beta CDR3 regions. The study used the HTBI primer set for a first-round RT-PCR of the TCR CDR3. Each CDR3 protein is one row after TCRdb ran MiXCR on the multiplex PCR reads. Of approximately 220,000 distinct CDR3 sequences listed, roughly 18% were seen once; the top ten hold roughly 44%. The gene calls are TRBV28 and TRBJ1-2; TRBD1 is a possible D gene (5 bases). The sequence was collected from a man aged 35 to 55 with Graves' hyperthyroidism. Sequenced material: blood. CDR3 region: CAGSLLTGVGYGYTF. DNA of the CDR3: TGTGCCGGCAGTTTATTGACGGGGGTAGGCTATGGCTACACCTTC.